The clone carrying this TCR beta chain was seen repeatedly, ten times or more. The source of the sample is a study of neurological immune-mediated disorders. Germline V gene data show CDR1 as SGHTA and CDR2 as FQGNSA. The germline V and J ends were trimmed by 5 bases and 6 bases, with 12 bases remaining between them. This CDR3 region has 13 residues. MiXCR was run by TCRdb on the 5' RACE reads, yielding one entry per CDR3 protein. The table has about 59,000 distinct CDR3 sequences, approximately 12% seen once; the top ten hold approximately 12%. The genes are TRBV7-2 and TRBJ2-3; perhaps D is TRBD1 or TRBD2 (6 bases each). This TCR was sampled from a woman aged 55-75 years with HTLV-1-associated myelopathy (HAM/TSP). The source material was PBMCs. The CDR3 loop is CASSLGGWDTQYF. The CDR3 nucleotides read TGTGCCAGCAGCCTAGGGGGGTGGGATACGCAGTATTTT.